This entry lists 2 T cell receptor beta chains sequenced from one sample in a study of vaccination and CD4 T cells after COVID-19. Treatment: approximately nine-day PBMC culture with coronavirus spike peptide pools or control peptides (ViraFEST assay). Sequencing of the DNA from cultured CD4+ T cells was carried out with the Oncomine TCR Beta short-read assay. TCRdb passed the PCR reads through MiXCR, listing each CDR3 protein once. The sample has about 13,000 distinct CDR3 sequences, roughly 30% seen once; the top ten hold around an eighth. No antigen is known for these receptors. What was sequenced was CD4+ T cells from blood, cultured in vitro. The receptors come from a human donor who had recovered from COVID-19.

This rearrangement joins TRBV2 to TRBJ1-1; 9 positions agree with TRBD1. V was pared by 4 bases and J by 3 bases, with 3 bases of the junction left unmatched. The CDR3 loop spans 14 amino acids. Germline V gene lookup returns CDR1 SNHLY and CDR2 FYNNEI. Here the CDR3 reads CASSGTGAYTEAFF. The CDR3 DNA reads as TGTGCCAGCAGTGGGACAGGGGCTTACACTGAAGCTTTCTTT. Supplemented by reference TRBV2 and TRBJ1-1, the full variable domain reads EPEVTQTPSHQVTQMGQEVILRCVPISNHLYFYWYRQILGQKVEFLVSFYNNEISEKSEIFDDQFSVERPDGSNFTLKIRSTKLEDSAMYFCASSGTGAYTEAFFGQGTRLTVV.

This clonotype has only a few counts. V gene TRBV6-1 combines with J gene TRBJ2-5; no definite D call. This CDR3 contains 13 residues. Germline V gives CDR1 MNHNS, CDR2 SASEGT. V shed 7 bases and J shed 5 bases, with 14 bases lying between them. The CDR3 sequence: CASKVGVGETQYF. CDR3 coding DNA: TGTGCCAGCAAGGTTGGCGTAGGGGAGACCCAGTACTTC.